Shown below are 2 T cell receptor beta chains from a single sample sequenced in a study of cytomegalovirus exposure and HLA in healthy donors. 13 Jbeta primers and 60 Vbeta primers were used for the PCR. Here immunoSEQ multiplex PCR was the method, and the copy in TCRdb shows in-frame clones only, minus some. The repertoire includes around 120,000 clones, roughly 62% of them detected once, and roughly 1.5% sits in the top ten. Input material: PBMCs. These receptors originate from a man aged 25 to 40 in good health and CMV-seropositive.

This chain joins TRBV5-4 and TRBJ2-1, with 9 bases fitting TRBD2. V was clipped by 0 bases and J by 7 bases; unmatched bases: 5. Germline V gene sequence: CDR1 SGHNT, CDR2 YYREEE (reference sequence). This CDR3 region has 15 residues. The CDR3 sequence is CASSLGAGGLNEQFF. The CDR3 nucleotides are TGTGCCAGCAGCTTGGGGGCGGGAGGGTTAAATGAGCAGTTCTTC.

This chain joins TRBV6-1 and TRBJ2-5, with 8 bases aligning to TRBD1. Losses at the gene ends were 7 bases for V and 11 bases for J; bases not matched to a gene: 12. The CDR3 is 13 residues long. Germline V gene lookup returns CDR1 MNHNS and CDR2 SASEGT. The CDR3 is CASTQDRVGEQYF. CDR3 coding DNA: TGTGCCAGCACGCAGGACAGGGTGGGAGAGCAGTACTTC.